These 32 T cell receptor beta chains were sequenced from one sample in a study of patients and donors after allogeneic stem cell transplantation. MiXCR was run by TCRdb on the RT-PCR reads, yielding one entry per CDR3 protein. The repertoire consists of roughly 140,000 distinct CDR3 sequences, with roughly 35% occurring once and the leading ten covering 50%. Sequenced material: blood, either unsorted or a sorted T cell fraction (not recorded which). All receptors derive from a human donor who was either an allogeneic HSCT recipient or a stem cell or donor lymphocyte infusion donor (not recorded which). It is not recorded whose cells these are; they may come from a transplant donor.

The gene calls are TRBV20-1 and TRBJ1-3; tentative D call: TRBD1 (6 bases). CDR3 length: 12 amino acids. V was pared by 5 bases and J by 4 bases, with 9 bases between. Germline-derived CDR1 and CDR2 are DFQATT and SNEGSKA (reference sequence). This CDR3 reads CSAGGPGNTIYF. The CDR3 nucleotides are TGCAGTGCTGGGGGGCCAGGAAACACCATATATTTT.

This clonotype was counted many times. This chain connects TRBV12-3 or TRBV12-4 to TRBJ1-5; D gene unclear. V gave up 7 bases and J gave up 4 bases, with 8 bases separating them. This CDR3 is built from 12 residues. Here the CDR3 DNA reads TGTGCCAGCACCTGGATGAATCAGCCCCAGCATTTT. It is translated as CASTWMNQPQHF.

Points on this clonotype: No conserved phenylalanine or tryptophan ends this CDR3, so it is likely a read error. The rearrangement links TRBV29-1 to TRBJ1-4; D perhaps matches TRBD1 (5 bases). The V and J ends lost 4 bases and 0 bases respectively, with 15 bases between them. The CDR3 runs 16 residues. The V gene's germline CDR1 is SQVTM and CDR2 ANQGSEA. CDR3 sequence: CSVAGTALATNEKLFL. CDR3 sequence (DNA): TGCAGCGTTGCGGGGACGGCCCTTGCAACTAATGAAAAACTGTTTCTT.

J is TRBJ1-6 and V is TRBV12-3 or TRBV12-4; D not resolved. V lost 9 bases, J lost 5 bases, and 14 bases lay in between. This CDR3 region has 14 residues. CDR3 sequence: CASWLGSHNSPLHF. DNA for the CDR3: TGTGCCAGTTGGTTGGGTTCCCATAATTCACCCCTCCACTTT.

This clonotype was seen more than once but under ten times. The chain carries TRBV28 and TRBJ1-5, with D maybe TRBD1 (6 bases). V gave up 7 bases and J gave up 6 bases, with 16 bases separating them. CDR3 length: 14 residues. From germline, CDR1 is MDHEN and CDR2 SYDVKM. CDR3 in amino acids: CASIEEGGGQPQHF. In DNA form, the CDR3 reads TGTGCCAGCATTGAGGAAGGGGGAGGTCAGCCCCAGCATTTT.

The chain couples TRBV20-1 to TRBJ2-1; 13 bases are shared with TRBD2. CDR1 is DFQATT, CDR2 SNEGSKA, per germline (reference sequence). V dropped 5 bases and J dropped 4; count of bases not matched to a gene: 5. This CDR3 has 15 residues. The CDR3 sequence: CSARTGLAGYNEQFF. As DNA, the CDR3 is TGCAGTGCTCGCACGGGACTAGCGGGGTACAATGAGCAGTTCTTC.

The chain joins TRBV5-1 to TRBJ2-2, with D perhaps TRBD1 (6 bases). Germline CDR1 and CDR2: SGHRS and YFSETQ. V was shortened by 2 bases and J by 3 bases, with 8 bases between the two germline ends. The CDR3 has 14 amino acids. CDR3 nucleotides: TGCGCCAGCAGCTTCGCAGGGGACACCGGGGAGCTGTTTTTT. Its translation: CASSFAGDTGELFF.

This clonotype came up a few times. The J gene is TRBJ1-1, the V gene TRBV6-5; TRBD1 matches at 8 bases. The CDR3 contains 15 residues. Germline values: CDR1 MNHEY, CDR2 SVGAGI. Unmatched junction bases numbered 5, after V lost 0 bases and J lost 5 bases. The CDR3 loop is CASSYSAGGWTEAFF. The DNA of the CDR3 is TGTGCCAGCAGTTACTCGGCAGGGGGCTGGACTGAAGCTTTCTTT.

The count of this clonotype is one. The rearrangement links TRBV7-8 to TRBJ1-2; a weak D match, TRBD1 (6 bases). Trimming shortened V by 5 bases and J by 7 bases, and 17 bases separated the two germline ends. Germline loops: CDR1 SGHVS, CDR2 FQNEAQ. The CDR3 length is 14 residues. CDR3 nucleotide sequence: TGTGCCAGCAGCGAATCGGGACATATAGCTGGCTACACCTTC. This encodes CASSESGHIAGYTF.

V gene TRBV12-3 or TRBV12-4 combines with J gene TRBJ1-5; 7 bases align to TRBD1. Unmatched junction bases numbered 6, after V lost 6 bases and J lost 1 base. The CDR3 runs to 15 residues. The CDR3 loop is CASSPQGPSNQPQHF. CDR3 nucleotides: TGTGCCAGCAGCCCACAGGGGCCGAGCAATCAGCCCCAGCATTTT.

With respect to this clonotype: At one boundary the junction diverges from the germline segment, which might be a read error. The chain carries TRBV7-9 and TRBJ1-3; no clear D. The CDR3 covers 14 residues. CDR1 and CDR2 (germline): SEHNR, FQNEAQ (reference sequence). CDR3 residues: CASRGQPSGNPIYF. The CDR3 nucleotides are TGTGCCAGCAGGGGCCAGCCCTCTGGAAACCCCATATATTTT.

This CDR3 is CASSLSGRGSSYGYTF. The CDR3 nucleotides read TGCGCCAGCAGCTTGTCGGGCAGGGGATCAAGCTATGGCTACACCTTC. The chain couples TRBV5-1 to TRBJ1-2; D possibly corresponds to TRBD1 (6 bases). The CDR3 has 16 residues. The germline CDR1 and CDR2 sequences are SGHRS and YFSETQ. Trimming took 1 base from V and 4 from J, leaving 17 bases between them. Supplemented by reference TRBV5-1 and TRBJ1-2, the full variable domain reads KAGVTQTPRYLIKTRGQQVTLSCSPISGHRSVSWYQQTPGQGLQFLFEYFSETQRNKGNFPGRFSGRQFSNSRSEMNVSTLELGDSALYLCASSLSGRGSSYGYTFGSGTRLTVV.

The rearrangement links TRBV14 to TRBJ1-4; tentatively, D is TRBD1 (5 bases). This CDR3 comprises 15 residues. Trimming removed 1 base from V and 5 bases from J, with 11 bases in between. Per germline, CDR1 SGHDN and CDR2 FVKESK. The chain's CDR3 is CASSQVSGHNEKLFF. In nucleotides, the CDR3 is TGTGCCAGCAGCCAAGTTTCCGGACACAATGAAAAACTGTTTTTT.

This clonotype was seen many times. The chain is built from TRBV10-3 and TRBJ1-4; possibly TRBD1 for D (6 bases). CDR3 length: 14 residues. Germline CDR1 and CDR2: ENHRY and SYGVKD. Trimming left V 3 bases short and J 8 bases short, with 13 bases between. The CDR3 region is CAISEIQGDEKLFF. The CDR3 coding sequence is TGTGCCATCAGTGAAATACAGGGAGACGAAAAACTGTTTTTT.

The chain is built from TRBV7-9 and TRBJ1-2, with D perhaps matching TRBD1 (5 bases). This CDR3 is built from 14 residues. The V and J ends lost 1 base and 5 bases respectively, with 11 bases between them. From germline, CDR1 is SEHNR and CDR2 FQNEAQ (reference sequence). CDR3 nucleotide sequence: TGTGCCAGCAGCTTAGGAGGGGAGGAGTATGGCTACACCTTC. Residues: CASSLGGEEYGYTF.

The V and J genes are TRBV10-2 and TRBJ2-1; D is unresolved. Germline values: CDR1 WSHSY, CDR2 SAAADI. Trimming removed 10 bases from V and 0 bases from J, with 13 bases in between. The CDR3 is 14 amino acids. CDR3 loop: CATDNPSSYNEQFF. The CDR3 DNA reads TGCGCCACCGACAACCCGAGCTCCTACAATGAGCAGTTCTTC.

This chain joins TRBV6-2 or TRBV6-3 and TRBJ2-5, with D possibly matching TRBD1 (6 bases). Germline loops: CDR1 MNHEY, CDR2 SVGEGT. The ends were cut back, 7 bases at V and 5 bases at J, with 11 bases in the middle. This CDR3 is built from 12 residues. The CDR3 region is CASKDRLETQYF. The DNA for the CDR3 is TGTGCCAGCAAAGACAGGTTGGAGACCCAGTACTTC.

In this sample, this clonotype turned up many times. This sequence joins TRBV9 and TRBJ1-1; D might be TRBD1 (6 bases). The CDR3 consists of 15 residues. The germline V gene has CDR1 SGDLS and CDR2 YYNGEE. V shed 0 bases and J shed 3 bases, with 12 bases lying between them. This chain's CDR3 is CASSVEGTKYTEAFF. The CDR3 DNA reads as TGTGCCAGCAGCGTAGAGGGGACAAAATACACTGAAGCTTTCTTT. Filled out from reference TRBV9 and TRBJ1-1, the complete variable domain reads DSGVTQTPKHLITATGQRVTLRCSPRSGDLSVYWYQQSLDQGLQFLIQYYNGEERAKGNILERFSAQQFPDLHSELNLSSLELGDSALYFCASSVEGTKYTEAFFGQGTRLTVV.

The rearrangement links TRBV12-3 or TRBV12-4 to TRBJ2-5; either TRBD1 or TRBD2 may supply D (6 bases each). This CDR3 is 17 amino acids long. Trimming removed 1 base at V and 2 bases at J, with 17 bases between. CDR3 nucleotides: TGTGCCAGCAGTTTAGTTCCCTTTCGGGGGCAACAAGAGACCCAGTACTTC. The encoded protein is CASSLVPFRGQQETQYF.

In DNA form, the CDR3 reads TGTGCCAGCAGCCCTCTTCTGGGACCGTGGAACACTGAAGCTTTCTTT. This codes for CASSPLLGPWNTEAFF. The chain recombines TRBV9 with TRBJ1-1; D might be TRBD1 (5 bases). There are 16 residues in the CDR3. V lost 4 bases, J lost 1 base, and 17 bases lay in between. Germline CDR1 reads SGDLS; CDR2 reads YYNGEE. Drawing the rest from reference TRBV9 and TRBJ1-1, the complete variable domain is DSGVTQTPKHLITATGQRVTLRCSPRSGDLSVYWYQQSLDQGLQFLIQYYNGEERAKGNILERFSAQQFPDLHSELNLSSLELGDSALYFCASSPLLGPWNTEAFFGQGTRLTVV.

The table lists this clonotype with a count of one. The CDR3 is CSASGRQSTNEKLFF. The CDR3 coding sequence is TGCAGTGCTAGCGGAAGGCAATCAACTAATGAAAAACTGTTTTTT. V gene TRBV20-1 combines with J gene TRBJ1-4; D is ambiguous. Germline V gene lookup returns CDR1 DFQATT and CDR2 SNEGSKA (reference sequence). Trimming took off 3 bases at V and 0 bases at J, with 11 bases between the two ends. The CDR3 spans 15 residues.

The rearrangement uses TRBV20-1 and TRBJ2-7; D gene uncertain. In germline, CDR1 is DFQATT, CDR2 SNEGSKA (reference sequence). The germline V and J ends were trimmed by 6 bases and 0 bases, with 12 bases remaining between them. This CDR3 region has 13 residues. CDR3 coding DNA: TGCAGTGCCCTCTTTTCGGGCTCCTACGAGCAGTACTTC. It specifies CSALFSGSYEQYF.

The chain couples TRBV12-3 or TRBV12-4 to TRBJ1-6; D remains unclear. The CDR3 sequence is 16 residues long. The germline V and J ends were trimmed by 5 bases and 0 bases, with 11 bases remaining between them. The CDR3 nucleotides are TGTGCCAGCAGTACTATAGGGAGCTCCTATAATTCACCCCTCCACTTT. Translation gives CASSTIGSSYNSPLHF.

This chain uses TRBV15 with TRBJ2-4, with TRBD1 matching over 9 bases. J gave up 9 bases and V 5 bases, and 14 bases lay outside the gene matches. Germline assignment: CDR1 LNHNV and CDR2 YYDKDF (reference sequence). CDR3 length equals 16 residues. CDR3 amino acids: CATSGRRGTGKSIQYF. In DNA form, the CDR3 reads TGTGCCACCAGCGGCCGTCGCGGGACAGGGAAGAGCATTCAGTACTTC.

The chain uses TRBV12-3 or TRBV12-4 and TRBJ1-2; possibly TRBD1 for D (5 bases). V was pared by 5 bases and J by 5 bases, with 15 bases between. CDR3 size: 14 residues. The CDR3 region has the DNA TGTGCCAGCAGTCTCGGGGGGACTGGGTATGGCTACACCTTC. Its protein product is CASSLGGTGYGYTF.

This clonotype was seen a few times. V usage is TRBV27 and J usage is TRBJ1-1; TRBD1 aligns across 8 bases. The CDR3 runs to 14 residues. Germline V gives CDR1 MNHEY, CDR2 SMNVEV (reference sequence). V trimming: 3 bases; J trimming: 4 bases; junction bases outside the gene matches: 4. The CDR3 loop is CASSFTDRVTEAFF. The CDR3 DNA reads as TGTGCCAGCAGTTTCACGGACAGGGTCACTGAAGCTTTCTTT.

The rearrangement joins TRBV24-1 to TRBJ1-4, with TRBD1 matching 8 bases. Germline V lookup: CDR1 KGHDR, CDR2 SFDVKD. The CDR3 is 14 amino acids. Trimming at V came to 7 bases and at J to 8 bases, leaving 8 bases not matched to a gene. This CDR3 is CATRLRGQEEKLFF. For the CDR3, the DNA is TGTGCCACCAGACTACGGGGACAGGAGGAAAAACTGTTTTTT.

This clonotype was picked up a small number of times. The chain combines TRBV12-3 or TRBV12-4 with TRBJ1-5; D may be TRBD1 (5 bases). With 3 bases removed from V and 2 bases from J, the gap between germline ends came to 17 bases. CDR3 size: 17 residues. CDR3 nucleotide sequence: TGTGCCAGCAGTTTGGAGCACGGGGCGAGCGGCAATCAGCCCCAGCATTTT. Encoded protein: CASSLEHGASGNQPQHF.

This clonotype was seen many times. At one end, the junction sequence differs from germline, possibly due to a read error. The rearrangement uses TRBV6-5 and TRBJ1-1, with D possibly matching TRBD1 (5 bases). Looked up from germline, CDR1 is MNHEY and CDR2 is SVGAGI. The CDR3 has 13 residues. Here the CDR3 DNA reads TGCGCCAGCAGCCCAGGGATGAACACTGAAGCTTTCTTT. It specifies CASSPGMNTEAFF.

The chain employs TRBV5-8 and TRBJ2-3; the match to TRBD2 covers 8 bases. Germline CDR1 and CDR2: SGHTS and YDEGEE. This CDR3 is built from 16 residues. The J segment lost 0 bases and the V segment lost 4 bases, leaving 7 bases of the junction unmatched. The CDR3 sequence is CASSKKRGYSTDTQYF. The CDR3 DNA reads TGTGCCAGCAGCAAAAAGCGGGGGTATAGCACAGATACGCAGTATTTT.

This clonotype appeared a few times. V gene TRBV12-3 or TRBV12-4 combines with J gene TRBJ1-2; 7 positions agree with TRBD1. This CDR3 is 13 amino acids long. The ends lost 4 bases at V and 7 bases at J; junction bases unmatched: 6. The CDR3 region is CASSSPGTAGYTF. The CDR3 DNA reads TGTGCCAGCAGTTCGCCCGGGACAGCTGGCTACACCTTC.

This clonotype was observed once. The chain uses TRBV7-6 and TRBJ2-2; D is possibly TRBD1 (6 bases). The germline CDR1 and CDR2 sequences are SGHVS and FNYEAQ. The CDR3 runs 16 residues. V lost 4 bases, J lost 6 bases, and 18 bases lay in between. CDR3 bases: TGTGCCAGCAGCTCGAATCAGGGGAGTGCGGCCGGGGAGCTGTTTTTT. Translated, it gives CASSSNQGSAAGELFF.